This entry is about one T cell receptor (beta chain). This record comes from a study of OX40 agonist ivuxolimab in advanced cancers. Profiling relied on immunoSEQ multiplex PCR, and the TCRdb table lists in-frame clones only, not all of them. The table has about 38,000 clones, about 74% seen once. This TCR came from an adult with an advanced solid tumor such as melanoma, head and neck, liver or kidney cancer. Material: CD4+ or CD8+ T cells sorted from blood, obtained in a trial of the OX40 agonist ivuxolimab.

In DNA, the CDR3 is TGTGCCAGCAGTTACCGACCCGGTACCGGGGAGCTGTTTTTT. It translates to CASSYRPGTGELFF. V is TRBV6-6 and J is TRBJ2-2; D is uncertain. The CDR3 is 14 amino acids. Germline CDR1 MNHNY, CDR2 SVGAGI (reference sequence). Trimming shortened V by 2 bases and J by 5 bases, and 9 bases separated the two germline ends.